This record looks at one TCR beta chain sequence and its context. The sample comes from a study of blood T cell repertoires in COVID-19. Across the study: Researchers got acute and convalescent COVID-19 samples from the United States, Italy and Spain.

TCRdb keeps only in-frame clones here, not all; method: immunoSEQ multiplex PCR. The repertoire holds 130,000 to 150,000 clones, with roughly 76% as singletons. V lost 11 bases and J 1 base, leaving 14 bases between the germline ends. This CDR3 has 13 amino acids. Per the germline V gene, CDR1 is SEHNR and CDR2 is FQNEAQ (reference sequence). The sample consisted of peripheral blood. The V call is TRBV7-9, the J call TRBJ1-1; maybe TRBD1 (5 bases). This sequence originates from a human donor with acute or convalescent COVID-19. The donor label of this sample is uncertain. The CDR3 nucleotides read TGTGCCGACTCAGGGTTTGCGAACACTGAAGCTTTCTTT. Protein product: CADSGFANTEAFF.